What follows are 2 T cell receptor beta chains derived from one specimen sequenced in a study of blood T cell repertoires in COVID-19. Repertoires were generated with immunoSEQ multiplex PCR, while TCRdb's copy carries only in-frame clones and drops some. Among about 210,000 clones listed, roughly 88% were seen once. Sequencing was done on a sample of peripheral blood. The origin of the receptors is a man aged 45-60 years with active or convalescent COVID-19.

J is TRBJ2-3 and V is TRBV5-4; no definite D call. From germline, CDR1 is SGHNT and CDR2 YYREEE (reference sequence). This CDR3 has 11 residues. Trimming took off 4 bases at V and 2 bases at J, with 2 bases between the two ends. In DNA, the CDR3 is TGTGCCAGCAGCCACACAGATACGCAGTATTTT. As protein: CASSHTDTQYF.

The CDR3 coding sequence is TGCGCCAGCAGTGATAAGGCCAGGGGGCACGGCTACACCTTC. Its protein is CASSDKARGHGYTF. This chain connects TRBV10-1 to TRBJ1-2; 8 bases are shared with TRBD1. The CDR3 spans 14 residues. Germline V CDR1 and CDR2: WNHNN, SYGVQD (reference sequence). V shed 3 bases and J 8 bases; nucleotides not matched to a gene: 8.